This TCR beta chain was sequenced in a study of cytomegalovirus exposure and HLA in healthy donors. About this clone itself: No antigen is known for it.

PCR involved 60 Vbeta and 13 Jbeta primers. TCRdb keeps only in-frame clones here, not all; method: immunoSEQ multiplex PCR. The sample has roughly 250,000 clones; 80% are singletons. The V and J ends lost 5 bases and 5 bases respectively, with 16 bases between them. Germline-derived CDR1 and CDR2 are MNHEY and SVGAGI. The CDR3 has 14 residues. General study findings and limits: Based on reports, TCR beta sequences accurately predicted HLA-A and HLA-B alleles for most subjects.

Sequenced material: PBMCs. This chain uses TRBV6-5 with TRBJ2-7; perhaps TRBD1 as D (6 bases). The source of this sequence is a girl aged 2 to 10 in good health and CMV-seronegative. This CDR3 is CASSTWQGYDEQYF. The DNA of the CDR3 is TGTGCCAGCAGTACCTGGCAGGGGTACGACGAGCAGTACTTC.